The 29 T cell receptor beta chains in this list originate from one sample, sequenced in a study of T cell responses to AZD1222 COVID-19 vaccine. TCRdb's table, derived via immunoSEQ multiplex PCR, lists solely in-frame clones and lacks some. This table has around 180,000 clones, 85% to 90% appearing once. Sequencing was performed on peripheral blood, taken on day 0 of AZD1222 vaccination. Receptors were obtained from an adult in good health.

The chain joins TRBV3-1 (or the pseudogene TRBV3-2) to TRBJ1-6; 10 bases are shared with TRBD1. After removal of 5 bases from V and 6 bases from J, the junction contained 4 bases not matched to a gene. This CDR3 region has 15 residues. CDR1 is LGHDT, CDR2 YNNKEL, per germline (reference sequence). The CDR3 is CASSTGTGANSPLHF. CDR3 coding DNA: TGTGCCAGCAGCACCGGGACAGGGGCTAATTCACCCCTCCACTTT.

This sequence joins TRBV5-1 and TRBJ2-3; the match to TRBD1 covers 12 bases. In germline, CDR1 is SGHRS, CDR2 YFSETQ. This CDR3 is built from 15 residues. Trimming removed 2 bases from V and 6 bases from J; junction bases left unmatched: 4. The CDR3: CASSFGTGGSDTQYF. Written as DNA, the CDR3 is TGCGCCAGCAGCTTCGGGACAGGGGGCTCCGATACGCAGTATTTT.

J is TRBJ2-7 and V is TRBV6-2 or TRBV6-3; D possibly corresponds to TRBD2 (6 bases). V gave up 2 bases and J gave up 1 base, with 6 bases separating them. Germline lookup yields CDR1 MNHEY and CDR2 SVGEGT. The CDR3 covers 13 residues. CDR3 bases: TGTGCCAGCAGTTACGGGGGGTCCTACGAGCAGTACGTC. It encodes CASSYGGSYEQYV.

This clone was observed a few times. The chain has TRBV9 and TRBJ2-7; possibly TRBD1 or TRBD2 for D (5 bases each). Trimming cost V 3 bases and J 0 bases, with 13 bases left between them. CDR1 SGDLS and CDR2 YYNGEE come from the germline V gene. The CDR3 contains 15 residues. The CDR3 reads CASSASGQPSYEQYF. CDR3 DNA sequence: TGTGCCAGCAGCGCCTCGGGGCAACCCTCCTACGAGCAGTACTTC.

The rearrangement links TRBV13 to TRBJ2-3; D not certain. The CDR3 has 16 residues. V was cut by 0 bases and J by 4 bases, with 14 bases left in between. Germline-derived CDR1 and CDR2 are PRHDT and FYEKMQ (reference sequence). The CDR3 spells CASSLGLRLVPDTQYF. The CDR3 bases are TGTGCCAGCAGCTTAGGCCTAAGGCTAGTCCCAGATACGCAGTATTTT.

The chain is built from TRBV19 and TRBJ2-3, with 7 nucleotides matching TRBD1. V shed 4 bases and J 1 base; nucleotides not matched to a gene: 2. The V gene's germline CDR1 is LNHDA and CDR2 SQIVND (reference sequence). The CDR3 loop spans 14 amino acids. The CDR3 loop is CASSTGQGTDTQYF. The DNA for the CDR3 is TGTGCCAGTAGTACCGGACAGGGCACAGATACGCAGTATTTT.

The genes are TRBV19 and TRBJ1-4; D is possibly TRBD1 (5 bases). The CDR3 has 11 amino acids. V lost 7 bases to trimming and J lost 9 bases, with 9 bases between them. Per the germline V gene, CDR1 is LNHDA and CDR2 is SQIVND (reference sequence). The CDR3: CASTQGQKLFF. CDR3 sequence (DNA): TGTGCCAGTACTCAGGGACAAAAACTGTTTTTT.

The rearrangement joins TRBV4-1 to TRBJ2-3; 8 bases are shared with TRBD2. Germline CDR1 MGHRA, CDR2 YSYEKL. V lost 0 bases to trimming and J lost 1 base; unmatched junction nucleotides: 6. This CDR3 contains 17 residues. The CDR3 is CASSQDGGARGTDTQYF. CDR3 in DNA: TGCGCCAGCAGCCAAGACGGGGGGGCCCGGGGCACAGATACGCAGTATTTT.

The chain links TRBV4-1 to TRBJ1-4; D is uncertain. CDR1 and CDR2 (germline): MGHRA, YSYEKL. Trimming took off 1 base at V and 0 bases at J, with 12 bases between the two ends. The length of the CDR3 is 17 residues. CDR3 loop: CASSQGPLKTTNEKLFF. CDR3 DNA sequence: TGCGCCAGCAGCCAAGGTCCGTTGAAGACAACTAATGAAAAACTGTTTTTT.

The chain has TRBV4-3 and TRBJ1-4, with 8 positions matching TRBD1. The CDR3 sequence is 15 residues long. With V trimmed by 4 bases and J by 7 bases, 8 bases remained unmatched. CDR1 is LGHNA and CDR2 is YSLEER in the germline V gene. In DNA, the CDR3 is TGCGCCAGCAGCCGTGTCCAGGGGGCGGGTGAAAAACTGTTTTTT. Protein sequence: CASSRVQGAGEKLFF.

The chain uses TRBV3-1 (or the pseudogene TRBV3-2) and TRBJ1-2, with D unclear. Germline V gene sequence: CDR1 LGHDT, CDR2 YNNKEL (reference sequence). Deletions cut 1 base from V and 8 bases from J, with 11 bases between. The CDR3 has 13 residues. The DNA for the CDR3 is TGTGCCAGCAGCCAAGTTGCGCAGGAAGGCTACACCTTC. Its protein product is CASSQVAQEGYTF.

The chain links TRBV5-1 to TRBJ1-2; 8 positions agree with TRBD1. From germline, CDR1 is SGHRS and CDR2 YFSETQ. V lost 4 bases, J lost 8 bases, and 10 bases stayed unmatched. This CDR3 comprises 14 residues. CDR3 in DNA: TGCGCCAGCAGCCTAGACGGACAGGGTAGGGGCTACACCTTC. Its translation: CASSLDGQGRGYTF. Looking up the rest from reference TRBV5-1 and TRBJ1-2 gives the full variable domain: KAGVTQTPRYLIKTRGQQVTLSCSPISGHRSVSWYQQTPGQGLQFLFEYFSETQRNKGNFPGRFSGRQFSNSRSEMNVSTLELGDSALYLCASSLDGQGRGYTFGSGTRLTVV.

The rearrangement uses TRBV5-4 and TRBJ2-5, with D unclear. Germline V gives CDR1 SGHNT, CDR2 YYREEE (reference sequence). The ends were cut back, 2 bases at V and 4 bases at J, with 3 bases in the middle. This CDR3 is 11 amino acids long. The CDR3 coding sequence is TGTGCCAGCAGCTTTGGAGAGACCCAGTACTTC. It translates to CASSFGETQYF.

The chain couples TRBV28 to TRBJ1-5; no reliable D call. The germline CDR1 and CDR2 sequences are MDHEN and SYDVKM. CDR3 length: 15 residues. Between the trimmed V and J ends, which lost 6 bases and 0 bases, there was a span of 12 bases. As DNA, the CDR3 is TGTGCCAGCAGGCGACATCAGGATAGCAATCAGCCCCAGCATTTT. It encodes CASRRHQDSNQPQHF.

This clone was observed a handful of times. The rearrangement uses TRBV21-1 and TRBJ2-7. TRBV21-1 corresponds to a pseudogene. The CDR3 covers 13 residues. CDR3 loop: CASSKATCGEQYV. Here the CDR3 DNA reads TGTGCCAGCAGCAAAGCGACCTGTGGCGAGCAGTACGTC.

This chain uses TRBV5-4 with TRBJ2-7; D uncertain. There are 11 residues in the CDR3. Germline CDR1 SGHNT, CDR2 YYREEE (reference sequence). Trimming shortened V by 3 bases and J by 2 bases, and 3 bases separated the two germline ends. CDR3 in amino acids: CASSSPYEQYF. For the CDR3, the DNA is TGTGCCAGCAGCTCGCCCTACGAGCAGTACTTC.

The chain links TRBV20-1 to TRBJ1-1; maybe TRBD1 (6 bases). Between the trimmed V and J ends, which lost 5 bases and 8 bases, there was a span of 9 bases. The CDR3 contains 10 residues. Germline CDR1 DFQATT, CDR2 SNEGSKA (reference sequence). CDR3 sequence reads: CSAAQGEAFF. In DNA, the CDR3 is TGCAGTGCTGCTCAGGGGGAAGCTTTCTTT.

This sequence joins TRBV27 and TRBJ1-2; D perhaps matches TRBD1 (5 bases). Germline assignment: CDR1 MNHEY and CDR2 SMNVEV (reference sequence). V lost 3 bases, J lost 4 bases, and 9 bases lay in between. The CDR3 sequence is 13 residues long. The CDR3 sequence is CASSLGQFYGYTF. In nucleotides, the CDR3 is TGTGCCAGCAGTTTGGGGCAGTTCTATGGCTACACCTTC.

Only a few counts were recorded for this clone. This rearrangement joins TRBV7-2 to TRBJ2-7; 7 bases align to TRBD1. Looked up from germline, CDR1 is SGHTA and CDR2 is FQGNSA. This CDR3 has 14 residues. V dropped 5 bases and J dropped 6; count of bases not matched to a gene: 10. The CDR3 nucleotides read TGTGCCAGCAGCCCTCCCAGGACAGGTAGCGAGCAGTACTTC. Translation gives CASSPPRTGSEQYF. Complete variable domain (other parts from reference TRBV7-2 and TRBJ2-7): GAGVSQSPSNKVTEKGKDVELRCDPISGHTALYWYRQSLGQGLEFLIYFQGNSAPDKSGLPSDRFSAERTGGSVSTLTIQRTQQEDSAVYLCASSPPRTGSEQYFGPGTRLTVT.

The chain employs TRBV9 and TRBJ1-2, with 11 nucleotides matching TRBD1. This CDR3 has 15 amino acids. The trim removed 0 bases at V and 6 bases at J, leaving 4 bases unmatched. Looked up from germline, CDR1 is SGDLS and CDR2 is YYNGEE. CDR3 DNA: TGTGCCAGCAGCGTAGTTGGGACAGGGGGACATGGCTACACCTTC. It encodes CASSVVGTGGHGYTF.

The V and J genes are TRBV27 and TRBJ1-2; D call uncertain. This CDR3 contains 15 residues. V was trimmed by 5 bases and J by 3 bases, leaving 16 bases between them. Germline values: CDR1 MNHEY, CDR2 SMNVEV (reference sequence). The CDR3 reads CASSPGPTEHYGYTF. The CDR3 coding sequence is TGTGCCAGCAGTCCCGGCCCTACTGAGCACTATGGCTACACCTTC.

This clone was seen only once. V gene TRBV4-3 combines with J gene TRBJ2-3, with a tentative D call TRBD2 (6 bases). V was pared by 6 bases and J by 9 bases, with 16 bases between. The germline V gene encodes CDR1 LGHNA and CDR2 YSLEER. The CDR3 has 13 residues. CDR3 sequence (DNA): TGCGCCAGCAGTCCTAGCAGGACTACCACGCAGTATTTT. Translated: CASSPSRTTTQYF.

The genes are TRBV7-9 and TRBJ2-7; D unclear. CDR3 length: 12 residues. Deletions cut 5 bases from V and 2 bases from J, with 7 bases between. Germline V lookup: CDR1 SEHNR, CDR2 FQNEAQ (reference sequence). CDR3 sequence reads: CASSDETYEQYF. The DNA of the CDR3 is TGTGCCAGCAGCGACGAGACCTACGAGCAGTACTTC.

V gene TRBV7-6 combines with J gene TRBJ2-7, with a weak D call TRBD1 (6 bases). V was pared by 3 bases and J by 5 bases, with 11 bases between. The CDR3 is made up of 13 amino acids. The germline CDR1 and CDR2 sequences are SGHVS and FNYEAQ. The DNA for the CDR3 is TGTGCCAGCAGCTTGTCAGGGGCCCACGAGCAGTACTTC. Its protein product is CASSLSGAHEQYF.

The CDR3 nucleotides read TGCGCCAGCAGCTTGCGGAGTAGGACGATGGAGCAGTACTTC. Translation: CASSLRSRTMEQYF. The chain couples TRBV5-1 to TRBJ2-7, with D unclear. CDR1 and CDR2 from the germline V gene are SGHRS and YFSETQ. V lost 1 base and J 7 bases, leaving 15 bases between the germline ends. The CDR3 covers 14 residues.

In this sample, this clone turned up once. This sequence joins TRBV6-2 or TRBV6-3 and TRBJ2-1; TRBD2 aligns across 8 bases. V lost 3 bases, J lost 4 bases, and 8 bases stayed unmatched. There are 16 residues in the CDR3. Germline V gene lookup returns CDR1 MNHEY and CDR2 SVGEGT. This chain's CDR3 is CASSYRPLAGYNEQFF. CDR3 DNA sequence: TGTGCCAGCAGTTATAGGCCCCTAGCGGGTTACAATGAGCAGTTCTTC.

This clone was seen a single time. This chain links TRBV12-3 or TRBV12-4 with TRBJ2-7; D may correspond to TRBD1 or TRBD2 (5 bases each). Trimming took 5 bases from V and 4 from J, leaving 9 bases between them. CDR3 length equals 12 residues. In nucleotides, the CDR3 is TGTGCCAGCAGTCGGGACGGTTACGAGCAGTACTTC. Translating gives CASSRDGYEQYF.

This chain links TRBV6-2 or TRBV6-3 with TRBJ2-4, with a weak D call TRBD1 (6 bases). Germline values: CDR1 MNHEY, CDR2 SVGEGT. Between the trimmed V and J ends, which lost 1 base and 9 bases, there was a span of 13 bases. CDR3 length equals 14 residues. CDR3: CASSYWRRGGIQYF. The CDR3 region has the DNA TGTGCCAGCAGTTACTGGCGACGAGGGGGCATTCAGTACTTC.

This chain connects TRBV9 to TRBJ2-1; no definite D call. There are 14 residues in the CDR3. Germline V gene lookup returns CDR1 SGDLS and CDR2 YYNGEE. V lost 1 base and J 9 bases, leaving 14 bases between the germline ends. In nucleotides, the CDR3 is TGTGCCAGCAGCGTATTTGTTGGAGTTGGTGAGCAGTTCTTC. It specifies CASSVFVGVGEQFF.